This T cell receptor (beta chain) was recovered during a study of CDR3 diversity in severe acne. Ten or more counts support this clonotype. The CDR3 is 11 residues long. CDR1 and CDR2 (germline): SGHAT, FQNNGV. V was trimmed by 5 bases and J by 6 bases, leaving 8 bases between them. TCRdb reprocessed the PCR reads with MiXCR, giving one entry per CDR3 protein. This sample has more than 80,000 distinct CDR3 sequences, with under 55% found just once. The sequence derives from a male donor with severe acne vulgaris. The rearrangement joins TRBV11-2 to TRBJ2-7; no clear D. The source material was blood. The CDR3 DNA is TGTGCCAGCAGCCTCGGAAGCGAGCAGTACTTC. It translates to CASSLGSEQYF.